These 25 T cell receptor beta chains originate from one sample sequenced in a study of T cell repertoires in cytomegalovirus infection. TCRdb re-called the reads with MiXCR, one entry per CDR3 protein. The repertoire holds around 100,000 distinct CDR3 sequences, with under 55% as singletons. Antigens for these TCRs are unknown. Sequencing was performed on CD8+ T cells from cultured PBMCs, taken from culture after CMV antigen stimulation. The receptor set was obtained from a human donor in good health (CMV status not recorded). Some clones in this sample may be carry-over from other donors' samples.

The chain uses TRBV7-2 and TRBJ1-3; no clear D gene. The CDR3 length is 14 residues. In germline, CDR1 is SGHTA, CDR2 FQGNSA. V was pared by 6 bases and J by 0 bases, with 9 bases between. The CDR3, as DNA: TGTGCCAGCAGGCCCCCCATCTCTGGAAACACCATATATTTT. Its protein is CASRPPISGNTIYF. The whole variable domain, remainder taken from reference TRBV7-2 and TRBJ1-3, is GAGVSQSPSNKVTEKGKDVELRCDPISGHTALYWYRQSLGQGLEFLIYFQGNSAPDKSGLPSDRFSAERTGGSVSTLTIQRTQQEDSAVYLCASRPPISGNTIYFGEGSWLTVV.

The J gene is TRBJ2-2, the V gene TRBV7-6; 9 bases align to TRBD2. The germline gives CDR1 SGHVS, CDR2 FNYEAQ. This CDR3 has 14 amino acids. V was clipped by 2 bases and J by 5 bases; unmatched bases: 0. The CDR3 region is CASSLSGGTGELFF. DNA for the CDR3: TGTGCCAGCAGCTTAAGCGGGGGGACCGGGGAGCTGTTTTTT.

The chain combines TRBV4-1 with TRBJ2-2; D is ambiguous. Germline values: CDR1 MGHRA, CDR2 YSYEKL. V dropped 5 bases and J dropped 3 bases, with 7 bases sitting between them. This CDR3 spans 13 amino acids. CDR3 in amino acids: CASSFSHTGELFF. The DNA of the CDR3 is TGCGCCAGCAGCTTCAGTCACACCGGGGAGCTGTTTTTT.

The chain combines TRBV5-5 with TRBJ1-1; no reliable D call. From germline, CDR1 is SGHKS and CDR2 YYEKEE (reference sequence). The CDR3 is 13 residues long. V was pared by 0 bases and J by 4 bases, with 7 bases between. DNA of the CDR3: TGTGCCAGCAGCTTGGGGGAGGGCACTGAAGCTTTCTTT. It is translated as CASSLGEGTEAFF.

This clonotype came up a few times. The genes are TRBV7-9 and TRBJ2-1, with D unclear. Trimming took off 3 bases at V and 0 bases at J, with 9 bases between the two ends. The germline V gene has CDR1 SEHNR and CDR2 FQNEAQ (reference sequence). CDR3 size: 15 residues. The CDR3 sequence is CASSLSDVSYNEQFF. The CDR3 coding sequence is TGTGCCAGCAGCTTGTCAGACGTCTCCTACAATGAGCAGTTCTTC.

The chain is built from TRBV7-2 and TRBJ1-5, with a possible D match to TRBD1 (5 bases). This CDR3 contains 16 residues. CDR1 SGHTA and CDR2 FQGNSA come from the germline V gene. Trimming left V 1 base short and J 2 bases short, with 12 bases between. CDR3 sequence reads: CASSLGRRGGNQPQHF. The DNA for the CDR3 is TGTGCCAGCAGCTTAGGCAGGCGGGGCGGCAATCAGCCCCAGCATTTT.

This chain links TRBV20-1 with TRBJ2-3; unclear D gene. Trimming took off 3 bases at V and 0 bases at J, with 13 bases between the two ends. The CDR3 sequence is 15 residues long. Germline CDR1 is DFQATT and CDR2 is SNEGSKA (reference sequence). As DNA, the CDR3 is TGCAGTGCTAGCGAAGAGACCGCTAGCACAGATACGCAGTATTTT. Translation gives CSASEETASTDTQYF.

The rearrangement links TRBV19 to TRBJ1-2, with D unresolved. Trimming stripped 5 bases from V and 2 bases from J, with 9 bases between. CDR1 is LNHDA, CDR2 SQIVND, per germline (reference sequence). The CDR3 totals 13 residues. The CDR3 DNA is TGTGCCAGTAGTCCGTCGGGGAACTATGGCTACACCTTC. Translating it yields CASSPSGNYGYTF.

This clonotype has more than one count but fewer than ten. The chain employs TRBV7-8 and TRBJ2-2, with TRBD2 matching 7 bases. Germline V lookup: CDR1 SGHVS, CDR2 FQNEAQ. The CDR3 is made up of 18 amino acids. With 0 bases clipped from V and 3 bases from J, the junction kept 10 bases outside the gene matches. CDR3 bases: TGTGCCAGCAGCTTAGCCAACATGGGGGGGAGGTACACCGGGGAGCTGTTTTTT. Amino acid sequence: CASSLANMGGRYTGELFF.

This clonotype was recorded a few times. This chain connects TRBV11-2 to TRBJ2-1, with D unclear. Germline CDR1 SGHAT, CDR2 FQNNGV. The CDR3 runs to 14 residues. V was shortened by 5 bases and J by 0 bases, with 8 bases between the two germline ends. As DNA, the CDR3 is TGTGCCAGCAGCCCCCTAAACTCCTACAATGAGCAGTTCTTC. The encoded protein is CASSPLNSYNEQFF.

The rearrangement joins TRBV15 to TRBJ2-1; no firm D call. Germline lookup yields CDR1 LNHNV and CDR2 YYDKDF (reference sequence). CDR3 length equals 14 residues. With 0 bases removed from V and 3 bases from J, the gap between germline ends came to 6 bases. CDR3 nucleotides: TGTGCCACCAGCAGAGATATGATCTACAATGAGCAGTTCTTC. Amino acids: CATSRDMIYNEQFF.

V and J are TRBV12-3 or TRBV12-4 and TRBJ2-7; the match to TRBD1 covers 7 bases. J was trimmed by 3 bases and V by 7 bases; bases with no gene match: 9. There are 14 residues in the CDR3. CDR3 protein: CASNPQGSGYEQYF. The CDR3 DNA reads TGTGCCAGCAACCCACAGGGGAGCGGCTACGAGCAGTACTTC.

V is TRBV19 and J is TRBJ2-7, with 14 bases matching TRBD2. The germline V gene has CDR1 LNHDA and CDR2 SQIVND (reference sequence). J lost 3 bases, V lost 4 bases, and 11 bases had no gene match. The CDR3 runs to 18 residues. The CDR3 is CASSKPLGLAGGRYEQYF. The CDR3, as DNA: TGTGCCAGTAGTAAACCCTTAGGACTAGCGGGGGGCCGCTACGAGCAGTACTTC.

The rearrangement joins TRBV20-1 to TRBJ1-5, with unresolved D. Deletions cut 5 bases from V and 4 bases from J, with 21 bases between. Germline V gene sequence: CDR1 DFQATT, CDR2 SNEGSKA (reference sequence). The CDR3 totals 16 residues. CDR3 loop: CSALTPPYVLNQPQHF. As DNA, the CDR3 is TGCAGTGCTCTTACCCCACCATATGTACTTAATCAGCCCCAGCATTTT.

This chain connects TRBV4-1 to TRBJ2-1; TRBD2 matches 9 bases. The V and J ends lost 0 bases and 9 bases, in that order; junction bases with no gene match: 9. CDR1 and CDR2 (germline): MGHRA, YSYEKL. The CDR3 extends over 16 amino acids. CDR3: CASSQERGTSNPEQFF. In DNA, the CDR3 is TGCGCCAGCAGCCAAGAAAGGGGGACTAGCAATCCTGAGCAGTTCTTC.

This chain uses TRBV10-3 with TRBJ2-5; TRBD1 aligns across 9 bases. Germline loops: CDR1 ENHRY, CDR2 SYGVKD. The CDR3 extends over 17 amino acids. V trimming: 2 bases; J trimming: 3 bases; junction bases outside the gene matches: 10. CDR3 in amino acids: CAISEPATGGKEETQYF. CDR3 coding DNA: TGTGCCATCAGTGAGCCGGCGACAGGGGGGAAAGAAGAGACCCAGTACTTC.

The chain recombines TRBV19 with TRBJ2-1; D is unresolved. The germline gives CDR1 LNHDA, CDR2 SQIVND (reference sequence). This CDR3 has 15 amino acids. V lost 5 bases and J lost 4, with 15 bases in between. For the CDR3, the DNA is TGTGCCAGTAGTCCGATAGGGAATGGGTACAATGAGCAGTTCTTC. Encoded protein: CASSPIGNGYNEQFF.

The rearrangement uses TRBV7-4 and TRBJ2-1, with 11 bases identical to TRBD2. The CDR3 covers 15 residues. The germline V gene has CDR1 SGHVT and CDR2 SQSDAQ. Trimming at V came to 3 bases and at J to 8 bases, leaving 6 bases not matched to a gene. The CDR3 sequence: CASSFIAGGLDEQFF. CDR3 nucleotide sequence: TGTGCCAGCAGCTTCATAGCGGGGGGGCTCGATGAGCAGTTCTTC. The entire variable domain, with the rest obtained from reference TRBV7-4 and TRBJ2-1, is as follows: GAGVSQSPRYKVAKRGRDVALRCDSISGHVTLYWYRQTLGQGSEVLTYSQSDAQRDKSGRPSGRFSAERPERSVSTLKIQRTEQGDSAVYLCASSFIAGGLDEQFFGPGTRLTVL.

This clonotype showed up many times. The genes are TRBV7-2 and TRBJ1-5, with 7 bases that match TRBD1. The J segment lost 7 bases and the V segment lost 5 bases, leaving 11 bases of the junction unmatched. This CDR3 has 15 amino acids. Germline V gene lookup returns CDR1 SGHTA and CDR2 FQGNSA. Written as DNA, the CDR3 is TGTGCCAGCAGCCAAGACCCAGGGGGAGCGCAGCCCCAGCATTTT. This sequence encodes CASSQDPGGAQPQHF.

This chain links TRBV20-1 with TRBJ2-1; 7 bases map to TRBD1. Germline V CDR1 and CDR2: DFQATT, SNEGSKA (reference sequence). V lost 6 bases to trimming and J lost 3 bases; unmatched junction nucleotides: 14. The CDR3 length is 16 residues. CDR3 sequence (DNA): TGCAGTGCGAGTACCTGGACAGGACAAAGCTACAATGAGCAGTTCTTC. Its translation: CSASTWTGQSYNEQFF.

The rearrangement links TRBV7-6 to TRBJ2-3; no clear D gene. V lost 5 bases and J lost 2, with 14 bases in between. Germline assignment: CDR1 SGHVS and CDR2 FNYEAQ. The CDR3 is 15 residues long. DNA of the CDR3: TGTGCCAGCAGCCCCCGGCTGGCCACCACAGATACGCAGTATTTT. Amino acid sequence: CASSPRLATTDTQYF.

The chain employs TRBV27 and TRBJ1-2; weak D call: TRBD1 (5 bases). Germline CDR1 reads MNHEY; CDR2 reads SMNVEV (reference sequence). The ends were cut back, 3 bases at V and 7 bases at J, with 12 bases in the middle. This CDR3 comprises 13 residues. The DNA of the CDR3 is TGTGCCAGCAGTTTCGCCAGGGATGGTGGCTACACCTTC. Amino acid sequence: CASSFARDGGYTF.

This clonotype has just a few counts. The rearrangement uses TRBV4-2 and TRBJ2-6; 10 bases are a match to TRBD2. V trimming: 4 bases; J trimming: 2 bases; junction bases outside the gene matches: 8. The CDR3 sequence is 18 residues long. Germline-derived CDR1 and CDR2 are LGHNA and YNFKEQ. The CDR3 sequence is CASSPAGAGGPGANVLTF. In nucleotides, the CDR3 is TGTGCCAGCAGCCCCGCCGGAGCGGGGGGGCCTGGGGCCAACGTCCTGACTTTC.

This clonotype has a handful of counts. This chain connects TRBV12-3 or TRBV12-4 to TRBJ1-4; D remains ambiguous. The CDR3 totals 16 residues. V was shortened by 3 bases and J by 0 bases, with 11 bases between the two germline ends. The CDR3 sequence is CASSFIPGSTNEKLFF. The CDR3 nucleotides are TGTGCCAGCAGTTTTATCCCTGGTTCAACTAATGAAAAACTGTTTTTT.

The chain joins TRBV19 to TRBJ2-5; D unresolved. CDR1 is LNHDA, CDR2 SQIVND, per germline (reference sequence). V was clipped by 6 bases and J by 5 bases, with 10 bases between them. The CDR3 length is 12 residues. In DNA, the CDR3 is TGTGCCAGTAGGAACAAGAGGGAGACCCAGTACTTC. Encoded protein: CASRNKRETQYF.